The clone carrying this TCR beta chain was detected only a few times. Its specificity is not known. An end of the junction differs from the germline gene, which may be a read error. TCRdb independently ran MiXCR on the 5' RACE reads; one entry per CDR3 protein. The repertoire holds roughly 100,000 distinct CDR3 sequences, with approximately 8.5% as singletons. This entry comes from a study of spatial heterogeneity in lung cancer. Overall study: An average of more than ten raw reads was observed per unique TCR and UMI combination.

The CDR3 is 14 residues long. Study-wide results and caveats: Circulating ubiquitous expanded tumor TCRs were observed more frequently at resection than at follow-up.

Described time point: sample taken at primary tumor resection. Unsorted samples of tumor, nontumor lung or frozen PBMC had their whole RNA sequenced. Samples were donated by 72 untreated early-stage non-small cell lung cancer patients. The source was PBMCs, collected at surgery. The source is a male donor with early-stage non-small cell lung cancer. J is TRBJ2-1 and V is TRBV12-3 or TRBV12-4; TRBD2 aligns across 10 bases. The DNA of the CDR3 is TGTGCCAGCAGTCTAGCGGGAGTTAACAATGAGCAGTTCTTC. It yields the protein CASSLAGVNNEQFF.